The clone carrying this T cell receptor beta chain was observed at least ten times. Its antigen is undetermined. The CDR3 runs 13 residues. J was trimmed by 5 bases and V by 10 bases; bases with no gene match: 9. CDR1 ENHRY and CDR2 SYGVKD come from the germline V gene. No patient received treatment before thyroid surgery. These data come from a study of metastatic and nonmetastatic thyroid tumors. At the level of the study: Malignant and benign thyroid patients had repertoires compared in peripheral blood and tumor or nodule tissue. Study-level results: Malignant thyroid tumors reportedly had TCR beta diversity that was significantly higher than in benign nodules, in blood and tumor.

From the PCR reads, TCRdb re-called clones with MiXCR. The data hold fewer than 25,000 clones, with roughly 18% observed a single time. The TCR comes from a male donor with papillary thyroid cancer or a benign thyroid nodule (not recorded which). Some clones in this sample may be carry-over from other donors' samples. The specimen sequenced was adjacent normal tissue. V is TRBV10-3 and J is TRBJ2-3; 7 nucleotides match TRBD1. CDR3 DNA sequence: TGTGCCACGACAGGGTTCTCGGGAGATACGCAGTATTTT. This translates into CATTGFSGDTQYF.